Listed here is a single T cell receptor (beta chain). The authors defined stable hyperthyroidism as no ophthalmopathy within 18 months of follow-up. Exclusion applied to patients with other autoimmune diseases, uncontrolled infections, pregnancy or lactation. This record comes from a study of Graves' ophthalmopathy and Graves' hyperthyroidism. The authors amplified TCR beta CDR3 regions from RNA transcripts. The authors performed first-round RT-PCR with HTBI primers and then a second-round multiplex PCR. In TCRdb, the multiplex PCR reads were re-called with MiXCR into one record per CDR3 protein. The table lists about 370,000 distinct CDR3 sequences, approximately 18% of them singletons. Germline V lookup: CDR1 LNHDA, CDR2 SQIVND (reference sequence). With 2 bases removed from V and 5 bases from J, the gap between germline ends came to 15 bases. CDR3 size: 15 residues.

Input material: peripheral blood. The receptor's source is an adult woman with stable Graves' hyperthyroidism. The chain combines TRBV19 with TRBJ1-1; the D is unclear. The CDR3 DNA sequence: TGTGCCAGTAGTATATCTCGACTCCCCTCGACTGAAGCTTTCTTT. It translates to CASSISRLPSTEAFF.